This TCR beta chain derives from a study of shared clonotypes between healthy human individuals. CDR3 length: 17 amino acids. General study points: The study sampled only blood, and tissue repertoires likely differ.

Note on this clone: Antigen: not known.

The naive CD8 fraction comprised CD45RO-negative cells positively selected for CCR7 and excluded terminally differentiated effector memory CD45RA+ cells. Healthy HIV-negative adults with no recent acute infections or vaccinations were recruited as donors. Genomic DNA of every subset was divided equally among multiple immunoSEQ plates. Sequenced by immunoSEQ multiplex PCR; TCRdb stores in-frame clones only, minus some. Of about 2 million clones in the sample, approximately 94% were seen once. The rearrangement uses TRBV21-1 and TRBJ2-3; the tabulated D call, TRBD2, remains unverified against the DNA. TRBV21-1 is a pseudogene segment. The TCR originated in a man aged 18 to 35 in good health. The sample taken for sequencing was naive CD8+ T cells sorted from blood. The CDR3 spells CASSLSGPAGATDTQYF. The CDR3 region has the DNA TGTGCCAGCAGCTTATCCGGTCCAGCGGGGGCCACAGATACGCAGTATTTT.